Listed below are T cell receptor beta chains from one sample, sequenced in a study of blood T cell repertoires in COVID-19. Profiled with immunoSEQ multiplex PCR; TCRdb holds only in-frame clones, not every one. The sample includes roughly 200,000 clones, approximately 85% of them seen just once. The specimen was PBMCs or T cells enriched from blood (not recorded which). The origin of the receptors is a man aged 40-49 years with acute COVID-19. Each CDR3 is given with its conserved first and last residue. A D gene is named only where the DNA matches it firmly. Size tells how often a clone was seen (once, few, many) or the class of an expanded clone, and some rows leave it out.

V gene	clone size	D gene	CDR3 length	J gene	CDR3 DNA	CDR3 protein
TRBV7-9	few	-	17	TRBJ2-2	TGTGCCAGCAGCGATCAACAGGGCTCCTGGAACACCGGGGAGCTGTTTTTT	CASSDQQGSWNTGELFF
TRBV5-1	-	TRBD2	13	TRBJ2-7	TGCGCCAGCACCCGGCGGGGGGGATACGAGCAGTACTTC	CASTRRGGYEQYF
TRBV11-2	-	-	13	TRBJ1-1	TGTGCCAGCAGGTATTATCCAGATTCTGAAGCTTTCTTT	CASRYYPDSEAFF
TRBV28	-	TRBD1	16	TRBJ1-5	TGTGCCAGCAGTTCATCCGACAGGGGGGGGAATCAGCCCCAGCATTTT	CASSSSDRGGNQPQHF
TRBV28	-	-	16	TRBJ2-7	TGTGCCAGCAGTTTTTTACCTCGACTGGCGTATTACGAGCAGTACTTC	CASSFLPRLAYYEQYF
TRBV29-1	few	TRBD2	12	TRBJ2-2	TGCAGCCCCGGACTAGTTGCCGGGGAGCTGTTTTTT	CSPGLVAGELFF
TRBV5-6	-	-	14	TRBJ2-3	TGTGCCAGCAGCGCCTACAGGGTGTCGGATACGCAGTATTTT	CASSAYRVSDTQYF
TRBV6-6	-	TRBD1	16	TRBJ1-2	TGTGCCAGCACCCTCAGGGACAGCTTAGCTAACTATGGCTACACCTTC	CASTLRDSLANYGYTF
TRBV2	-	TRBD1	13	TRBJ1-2	TGTGCCAGCAGCAGGGGGGATATCTATGGCTACACCTTC	CASSRGDIYGYTF
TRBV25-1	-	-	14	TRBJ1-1	TGTGCCAGCAGTGCCGCGACGGGAAACACTGAAGCTTTCTTT	CASSAATGNTEAFF
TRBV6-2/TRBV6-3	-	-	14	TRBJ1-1	TGTGCCAGCAGTTACTCGCGGACTCCCCCCGAAGCTTTCTTT	CASSYSRTPPEAFF
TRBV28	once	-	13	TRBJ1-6	TGTGCCAGCAGTTTACAGTTAACGTCACCCCTCCACTTT	CASSLQLTSPLHF
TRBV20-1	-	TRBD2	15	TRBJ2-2	TGCAGTGCTCGTGCAGCGGGAGAGATCACCGGGGAGCTGTTTTTT	CSARAAGEITGELFF
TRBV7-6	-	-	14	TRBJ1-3	TGTGCCAGCAGCCCACCGGGGGCTGGAAACACCATATATTTT	CASSPPGAGNTIYF
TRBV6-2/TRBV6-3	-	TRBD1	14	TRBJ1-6	TGTGCCAGCAGTATAACAGGGGCGAATTCACCCCTCCACTTT	CASSITGANSPLHF
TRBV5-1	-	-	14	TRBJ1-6	TGCGCCAGCAGCATCACAGGGACCAATTCACCCCTCCACTTT	CASSITGTNSPLHF
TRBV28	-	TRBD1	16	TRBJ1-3	TGTGCCAGCAGTTTACGGACAGGGTCGGCTGGAAACACCATATATTTT	CASSLRTGSAGNTIYF
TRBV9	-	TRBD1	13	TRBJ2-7	TGTGCCAGCAGCGTAGGCACAGGGGCCGAGCAGTACTTC	CASSVGTGAEQYF
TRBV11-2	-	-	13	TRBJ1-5	TGTGCCAGCGCCGCGTATAGCAATCAGCCCCAGCATTTT	CASAAYSNQPQHF
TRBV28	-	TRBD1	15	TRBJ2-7	TGTGCCAGCAGTTTAGCGACAGGGATGCGTGTCGAGCAGTACTTC	CASSLATGMRVEQYF
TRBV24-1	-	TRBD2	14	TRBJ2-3	TGTGCCACCAGTGATACAACTAGCGTGGATACGCAGTATTTT	CATSDTTSVDTQYF
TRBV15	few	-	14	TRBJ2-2	TGTGCCACCAGCAGGAGGGTTAACACCGGGGAGCTGTTTTTT	CATSRRVNTGELFF
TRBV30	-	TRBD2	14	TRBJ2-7	TGTGCCTGGAGTCGGACTAGCGGGGTCGAAGAGCAGTACTTC	CAWSRTSGVEEQYF
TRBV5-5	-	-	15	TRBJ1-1	TGTGCCAGCAGCTCCTCAATGACTCTTAACACTGAAGCTTTCTTT	CASSSSMTLNTEAFF
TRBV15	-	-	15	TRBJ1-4	TGTGCCACCAGCAGAGATCCGGGGGCTAATGAAAAACTGTTTTTT	CATSRDPGANEKLFF